What follows describes a single T cell receptor beta chain. Its antigen remains unknown. Use of 60 Vbeta and 13 Jbeta primers characterized the PCR. Generated by immunoSEQ multiplex PCR, the TCRdb table keeps only in-frame clones and is missing some. The sample has approximately 80,000 clones; over 65% are singletons. This entry belongs to a study of cytomegalovirus exposure and HLA in healthy donors. Whole-study results and caveats: Upon later analysis, TCR association rates were observed to vary by HLA locus, being highest for DRB1 and lowest for HLA-C. TCR beta chains associated with HLA were, in a later analysis, more clonally expanded than equally common others. A later analysis found that most CMV-associated TCR beta chains appeared HLA-restricted. Data from an earlier analysis indicated that most TCR beta V segments were productive either about 90% or about 30% of the time.

The receptor was isolated from a man aged 25 to 40 in good health and CMV-seropositive. Sequencing was done on a sample of PBMCs.

The CDR3 sequence is CASSLATGLPGYGYTF. The CDR3 DNA is TGCGCCAGCAGCTTGGCTACAGGGTTGCCTGGCTATGGCTACACCTTC. This chain links TRBV5-1 with TRBJ1-2, with D possibly TRBD1 on 6 matching bases. This CDR3 spans 16 amino acids. V was shortened by 0 bases and J by 4 bases, with 16 bases between the two germline ends. Germline CDR1 is SGHRS and CDR2 is YFSETQ.